The rows below give T cell receptor beta chains drawn from one sample of a study of response to subunit inactivated influenza vaccine. TCRdb itself ran the RT-PCR reads through MiXCR, one entry per CDR3 protein. This table holds 710,000 or so distinct CDR3 sequences, 15% to 19% found once. The sample here was PBMCs from blood, taken approximately 13 days after vaccination. These receptors came from a man aged 50 to 60 who received an inactivated influenza vaccine. The CDR3 runs from the conserved cysteine through the conserved F or W.

j_call v_call cdr3_aa
TRBJ2-5 TRBV4-3 CASSQDLAGGEETQYF
TRBJ2-3 TRBV29-1 CSATGQGVTDTQYF
TRBJ1-5 TRBV20-1 CSARSGTGGYNQPQHF
TRBJ1-1 TRBV11-2 CASSNRDRRAFF
TRBJ2-7 TRBV6-5 CASSWLAGYEQYF
TRBJ2-7 TRBV6-5 CASSYPDRDYEQYF
TRBJ2-2 TRBV7-9 CASSLGDRGKTGELFF
TRBJ2-1 TRBV20-1 CSARDRTSGQFF
TRBJ1-2 TRBV12-3/TRBV12-4 CASSLDGLRGYTF
TRBJ1-1 TRBV5-1 CASSHIGQPSMNTEAFF
TRBJ2-3 TRBV12-3/TRBV12-4 CASSRGLRGDTQYF
TRBJ2-3 TRBV7-2 CASSFIATDTQYF
TRBJ2-3 TRBV29-1 CSVDSTGVNTDTQYF
TRBJ2-3 TRBV12-3/TRBV12-4 CASSFVTGRGSDTDTQYF
TRBJ1-2 TRBV6-1 CASSESAGGYYGYTF
TRBJ2-3 TRBV20-1 CSARGFEGANTDTQYF
TRBJ2-1 TRBV12-3/TRBV12-4 CASSLWGGENEQFF
TRBJ2-1 TRBV15 CATSINFGRNNEQFF
TRBJ2-3 TRBV25-1 CASSEFQFSDTQYF
TRBJ2-4 TRBV6-2/TRBV6-3 CASRTDSYAPSYF
TRBJ2-1 TRBV12-3/TRBV12-4 CASSAGLSAQFF
TRBJ2-3 TRBV7-9 CASSQRGSSGITQYF
TRBJ2-5 TRBV24-1 CATSGTGYQETQYF
TRBJ2-7 TRBV24-1 CATSDGTAYEQYF
TRBJ2-4 TRBV7-2 CASSLGGTAKNIQYF
TRBJ2-3 TRBV30 CAWTTGVSTDTQYF
TRBJ2-5 TRBV6-1 CASRTGGAKTQYF
TRBJ1-5 TRBV7-8 CASSFSRGPNQPQHF
TRBJ1-1 TRBV10-1 CASRLGVDGEAFF
TRBJ2-7 TRBV7-2 CASSSTSGVTYEQYF
TRBJ2-1 TRBV20-1 CSARPLAGYNEQFF
TRBJ2-3 TRBV20-1 CSARGSGLARTDTQYF
TRBJ2-1 TRBV15 CATSRESGSGAYNEQFF
TRBJ2-2 TRBV5-1 CASSARTGGTGELFF
TRBJ2-2 TRBV20-1 CSARDRGNTGELFF
TRBJ2-7 TRBV6-5 CASSYSLPPSSEQYF
TRBJ2-4 TRBV11-1 CASSFPGVAKNIQYF
TRBJ2-7 TRBV7-9 CASSFSDRPYEQYF
TRBJ2-4 TRBV19 CASSLGPREAKNIQYF
TRBJ1-2 TRBV6-2/TRBV6-3 CASSYSEEWGRNYGYTF
TRBJ2-1 TRBV7-2 CASSPMGGFYEQFF
TRBJ2-7 TRBV4-2 CASSQDVAGIYEQYF
TRBJ1-1 TRBV18 CASSLNRQAPLAFF
TRBJ2-2 TRBV5-6 CASSTTGTGELFF
TRBJ2-5 TRBV11-2 CASSIGLAGGQETQYF
TRBJ2-7 TRBV10-3 CAISESAGADYEQYF
TRBJ1-1 TRBV10-1 CASRGTGIVNTEAFF
TRBJ2-1 TRBV5-1 CASSLDVPRSYNEQFF
TRBJ1-5 TRBV4-1 CASNREESNQPQHF
TRBJ2-7 TRBV6-5 CASSYDVNPSYEQYF
TRBJ2-5 TRBV7-2 CASSLEGGGGGTQYF
TRBJ2-5 TRBV5-5 CASSWTVLAGAQYF
TRBJ1-1 TRBV5-1 CASSLGQGGLDEAFF
TRBJ2-3 TRBV25-1 CASSERGVDPGDTQYF
TRBJ2-1 TRBV5-1 CASSWGTWRDDEQFF